This TCR beta chain was identified during a study of blood T cell repertoires in COVID-19. Those who participated ranged in age from roughly 18 to 90 years and resided in about two dozen US areas. V lost 1 base and J 6 bases, leaving 9 bases between the germline ends. This CDR3 has 13 residues. Germline CDR1 reads SEHNR; CDR2 reads FQNEAQ (reference sequence). Source study methods: The assay estimated nucleated cells by amplifying reference gene primers. Data came from immunoSEQ multiplex PCR; TCRdb stores just in-frame clones and leaves some out. Clone size and the V and J calls come from that table; the DNA yielded D and trimming. The data show about 150,000 clones, approximately 86% seen once.

The specimen was PBMCs or T cells enriched from blood (not recorded which). The source of this sequence is a woman in her 40s who had been exposed to COVID-19. J is TRBJ1-2 and V is TRBV7-9; weak D call: TRBD1 (6 bases). The CDR3 region is CASSLDGQHGYTF. The CDR3 bases are TGTGCCAGCAGCTTAGACGGACAGCATGGCTACACCTTC.